This is a list of T cell receptor beta chains from one sample in a study of shared clonotypes between healthy human individuals. Clones were read by immunoSEQ multiplex PCR, and TCRdb kept only the in-frame ones, dropping some. The repertoire consists of 2 million to 3 million clones, with 80% to 95% occurring once and the leading ten covering 0.36%. Sequencing was performed on naive CD4+ T cells from PBMCs. These receptors all come from a man aged 18 to 30 in good health. Some clones in this sample may be carry-over from other donors' samples. Each CDR3 is given with its conserved first and last residue. Each record gives: CDR3 protein, J gene, V gene.

CDR3aa: CASSAQPGQGGTDTQYF
j_gene: TRBJ2-3
v_gene: TRBV5-1

CDR3aa: CASSGIAGTSTDTQYF
j_gene: TRBJ2-3
v_gene: TRBV5-1

CDR3aa: CASGGRSALTF
j_gene: TRBJ2-6
v_gene: TRBV2

CDR3aa: CASSLVVTSSYNEQFF
j_gene: TRBJ2-1
v_gene: TRBV7-2

CDR3aa: CASSPRATGELFF
j_gene: TRBJ2-2
v_gene: TRBV7-7

CDR3aa: CASGQGRSYEQYF
j_gene: TRBJ2-7
v_gene: TRBV7-2

CDR3aa: CASRVRYEQYF
j_gene: TRBJ2-7
v_gene: TRBV6-5

CDR3aa: CASSGDGTSGYTF
j_gene: TRBJ1-2
v_gene: TRBV9

CDR3aa: CASSPGTLYGYTF
j_gene: TRBJ1-2
v_gene: TRBV28

CDR3aa: CAISGGGRDGSTEAFF
j_gene: TRBJ1-1
v_gene: TRBV10-3

CDR3aa: CASSQGSGRAHEQYF
j_gene: TRBJ2-7
v_gene: TRBV4-1

CDR3aa: CSARAGSSYEQYF
j_gene: TRBJ2-7
v_gene: TRBV29-1

CDR3aa: CASSSPGLAGRYSYNEQFF
j_gene: TRBJ2-1
v_gene: TRBV7-2

CDR3aa: CASSEGIVGWSGYTF
j_gene: TRBJ1-2
v_gene: TRBV2

CDR3aa: CSVVGTGEEKLFF
j_gene: TRBJ1-4
v_gene: TRBV29-1

CDR3aa: CASSGSRESGELFF
j_gene: TRBJ2-2
v_gene: TRBV5-1

CDR3aa: CASSQAGTLFYEQYF
j_gene: TRBJ2-7
v_gene: TRBV4-1

CDR3aa: CSVEGASGLNEQFF
j_gene: TRBJ2-1
v_gene: TRBV29-1

CDR3aa: CASSVGPGGKDPFF
j_gene: TRBJ2-1
v_gene: TRBV9

CDR3aa: CASSLDCSGENTEAFF
j_gene: TRBJ1-1
v_gene: TRBV23-1

CDR3aa: CASREGTVLYEQYF
j_gene: .
v_gene: TRBV28

CDR3aa: CAWSATLNPRDRGETQYF
j_gene: TRBJ2-5
v_gene: TRBV30

CDR3aa: CASSESRASGGREQYF
j_gene: TRBJ2-7
v_gene: TRBV10-2

CDR3aa: CASSAYTEAFF
j_gene: TRBJ1-1
v_gene: TRBV6-5

CDR3aa: CASSFFISSGRTLRSNEQFF
j_gene: TRBJ2-1
v_gene: TRBV5-1

CDR3aa: CASSWTSDNYNEQFF
j_gene: TRBJ2-1
v_gene: TRBV5-4

CDR3aa: CASSRGTPHTDTQYF
j_gene: TRBJ2-3
v_gene: TRBV7-3

CDR3aa: CSAERTGAPNTGELFF
j_gene: TRBJ2-2
v_gene: TRBV29-1

CDR3aa: CASSPTGPQGHEQYF
j_gene: TRBJ2-7
v_gene: TRBV4-1

CDR3aa: CASSPTGRTEAFF
j_gene: TRBJ1-1
v_gene: TRBV7-3

CDR3aa: CASSRTSGYYNEQFF
j_gene: TRBJ2-1
v_gene: TRBV28

CDR3aa: CASSIGLAGQETQYF
j_gene: TRBJ2-5
v_gene: TRBV19

CDR3aa: CASSHSHTSTDTQYF
j_gene: TRBJ2-3
v_gene: TRBV14

CDR3aa: CASSESGLGGTLGDTQYF
j_gene: TRBJ2-3
v_gene: TRBV10-2

CDR3aa: CASSYTRQVPNEKLFF
j_gene: TRBJ1-4
v_gene: TRBV6-5

CDR3aa: CASSKDRTEAFF
j_gene: TRBJ1-1
v_gene: TRBV7-9

CDR3aa: CASSQSPDGETQYF
j_gene: TRBJ2-5
v_gene: TRBV23-1

CDR3aa: CASSLLALSSYEQYF
j_gene: TRBJ2-7
v_gene: TRBV5-8

CDR3aa: CASLAQVYSYEQYF
j_gene: TRBJ2-7
v_gene: TRBV6-1

CDR3aa: CAISGGVDSYEQYF
j_gene: TRBJ2-7
v_gene: TRBV10-3

CDR3aa: CASSREGLGDGELFF
j_gene: TRBJ2-2
v_gene: TRBV5-4

CDR3aa: CASRFGGLNTEAFF
j_gene: TRBJ1-1
v_gene: TRBV28

CDR3aa: CASSQEGDRAPRYGYTF
j_gene: TRBJ1-2
v_gene: TRBV4-2

CDR3aa: CASRGYYEQYF
j_gene: TRBJ2-7
v_gene: TRBV2

CDR3aa: CASSRLPAYEQYF
j_gene: TRBJ2-7
v_gene: TRBV6-6

CDR3aa: CASRRDSNTGELFF
j_gene: TRBJ2-2
v_gene: TRBV7-3

CDR3aa: CASSPFGLGATEAFF
j_gene: TRBJ1-1
v_gene: TRBV18

CDR3aa: CAISEGLASTYEQYF
j_gene: TRBJ2-7
v_gene: TRBV10-3

CDR3aa: CASSPRTGVYEQYF
j_gene: TRBJ2-7
v_gene: TRBV2

CDR3aa: CASSEWRTDNEQFF
j_gene: TRBJ2-1
v_gene: TRBV6-1

CDR3aa: CASSLGETDQETQYF
j_gene: TRBJ2-5
v_gene: TRBV5-6

CDR3aa: CASSSPVLAGYEQYF
j_gene: TRBJ2-7
v_gene: TRBV28

CDR3aa: CASSLSGRGADTQYF
j_gene: TRBJ2-3
v_gene: TRBV7-3

CDR3aa: CASSFLRTSGENTGELFF
j_gene: TRBJ2-2
v_gene: TRBV5-6

CDR3aa: CASSLGRGRILYGYTF
j_gene: TRBJ1-2
v_gene: TRBV11-2

CDR3aa: CASSLGRTGGNTGELFF
j_gene: TRBJ2-2
v_gene: TRBV7-9